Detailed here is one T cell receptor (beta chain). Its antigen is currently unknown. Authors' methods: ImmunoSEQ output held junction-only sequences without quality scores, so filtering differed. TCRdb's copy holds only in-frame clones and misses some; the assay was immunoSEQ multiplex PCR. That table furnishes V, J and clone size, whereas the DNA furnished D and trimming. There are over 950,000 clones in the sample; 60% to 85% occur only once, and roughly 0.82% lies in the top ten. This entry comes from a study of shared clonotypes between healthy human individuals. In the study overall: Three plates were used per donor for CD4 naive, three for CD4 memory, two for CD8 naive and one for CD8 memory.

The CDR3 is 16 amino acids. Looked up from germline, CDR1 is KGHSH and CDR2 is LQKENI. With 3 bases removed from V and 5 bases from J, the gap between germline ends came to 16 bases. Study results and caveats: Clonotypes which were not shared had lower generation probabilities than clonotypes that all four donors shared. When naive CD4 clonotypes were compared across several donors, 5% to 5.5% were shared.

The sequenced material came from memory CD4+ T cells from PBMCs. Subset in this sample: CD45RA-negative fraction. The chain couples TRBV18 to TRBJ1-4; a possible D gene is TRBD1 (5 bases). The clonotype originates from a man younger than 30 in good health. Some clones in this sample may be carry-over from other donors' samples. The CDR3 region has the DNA TGTGCCAGCTCACCGTTTCTGGGGGAAGTAAATGAAAAACTGTTTTTT. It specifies CASSPFLGEVNEKLFF.